This T cell receptor (beta chain) came from a study of T cell repertoires in ileal Crohn's disease. Looking at the study overall: Operated complications were stricturing disease (approximately 61%) and penetrating disease (approximately 39%). Study-level points and caveats: High-frequency clones were more common in sorted CD8 than CD4 cells.

This clone is labeled as large (0.1 to 1%). Its target is not known. CDR3 size: 15 residues. Trimming cost V 3 bases and J 3 bases; bases outside gene matches: 5. The germline V gene encodes CDR1 SNHLY and CDR2 FYNNEI. Assay used: immunoSEQ multiplex PCR; TCRdb lists only in-frame clones, some missing. The sample consists of under 9,000 clones, around three quarters of them appearing once. This sequence originates from an adult with Crohn's disease. This chain uses TRBV2 with TRBJ1-1; 9 bases line up with TRBD1. The specimen sequenced was ileal tissue. CDR3 sequence reads: CASSDNRGRDTEAFF. CDR3 DNA: TGTGCCAGCAGTGATAACAGGGGGCGGGACACTGAAGCTTTCTTT.